Following are 8 T cell receptor beta chains from one sample sequenced in a study of blood T cell repertoires in COVID-19. Only in-frame clones appear in the TCRdb table, and some are missing; sequencing was by immunoSEQ multiplex PCR. The data contain some 65,000 clones, 65% to 90% of them singletons. Sequenced sample: peripheral blood. The origin of the receptors is an elderly man with acute or convalescent COVID-19.

V usage is TRBV19 and J usage is TRBJ2-7; 7 bases align to TRBD1. The CDR3 extends over 16 amino acids. J lost 5 bases, V lost 4 bases, and 14 bases had no gene match. Germline CDR1 LNHDA, CDR2 SQIVND (reference sequence). Written as DNA, the CDR3 is TGTGCCAGTAGTACAAGGACAGGATCCTTTTCCCACGAGCAGTACTTC. Encoded protein: CASSTRTGSFSHEQYF.

This clone was seen a few times. CDR3 bases: TGTGCCTGGACCGAACGGGACTTGTACTCTGGAAACACCATATATTTT. Amino acid sequence: CAWTERDLYSGNTIYF. The V call is TRBV30, the J call TRBJ1-3; maybe TRBD1 (5 bases). Germline V gives CDR1 GTSNPN, CDR2 SVGIG (reference sequence). The length of the CDR3 is 16 residues. Trimming took off 4 bases at V and 0 bases at J, with 16 bases between the two ends.

This clone was detected once. For the CDR3, the DNA is TGTGCCAGCACCCAGGGTTGGGGGGGCGAGCAGTACTTC. Residues: CASTQGWGGEQYF. The chain joins TRBV6-5 to TRBJ2-7, with TRBD2 matching 7 bases. Trimming at V came to 7 bases and at J to 6 bases, leaving 9 bases not matched to a gene. The germline CDR1 and CDR2 sequences are MNHEY and SVGAGI. The CDR3 covers 13 residues.

The chain employs TRBV3-1 (or the pseudogene TRBV3-2) and TRBJ2-5, with TRBD2 matching over 9 bases. V lost 3 bases, J lost 4 bases, and 3 bases stayed unmatched. The germline gives CDR1 LGHDT, CDR2 YNNKEL (reference sequence). The CDR3 sequence is 14 residues long. CDR3 nucleotides: TGTGCCAGCAGCCACGGACTAGCGCGAGAGACCCAGTACTTC. Translating it yields CASSHGLARETQYF.

The chain is built from TRBV19 and TRBJ2-1; 8 bases are shared with TRBD1. V gave up 7 bases and J gave up 8 bases; unmatched junction bases: 10. Germline V gives CDR1 LNHDA, CDR2 SQIVND (reference sequence). This CDR3 is 14 amino acids long. The CDR3 bases are TGTGCCAGTACCCCAGCGGACAGGGTCCATGAGCAGTTCTTC. Protein: CASTPADRVHEQFF. The variable domain in full, completed from reference TRBV19 and TRBJ2-1, reads DGGITQSPKYLFRKEGQNVTLSCEQNLNHDAMYWYRQDPGQGLRLIYYSQIVNDFQKGDIAEGYSVSREKKESFPLTVTSAQKNPTAFYLCASTPADRVHEQFFGPGTRLTVL.

The chain couples TRBV7-8 to TRBJ2-1, with D possibly TRBD1 on 5 matching bases. Trimming shortened V by 3 bases and J by 4 bases, and 7 bases separated the two germline ends. The CDR3 has 13 amino acids. CDR1 SGHVS and CDR2 FQNEAQ come from the germline V gene. CDR3 coding DNA: TGTGCCAGCAGCTTGGGGCAGTACAATGAGCAGTTCTTC. It codes for CASSLGQYNEQFF.

V usage is TRBV5-1 and J usage is TRBJ2-1; 10 bases are a match to TRBD2. Germline CDR1 SGHRS, CDR2 YFSETQ. This CDR3 contains 17 residues. With 5 bases clipped from V and 4 bases from J, the junction kept 12 bases outside the gene matches. CDR3 nucleotide sequence: TGCGCCAGCAGATTAGACAGCCGGACTAGCGGTTACAATGAGCAGTTCTTC. It yields the protein CASRLDSRTSGYNEQFF.

The rearrangement uses TRBV6-4 and TRBJ2-1, with 7 nucleotides matching TRBD2. This CDR3 spans 15 amino acids. V dropped 4 bases and J dropped 9; count of bases not matched to a gene: 12. Germline CDR1 and CDR2: MRHNA and SNTAGT. The CDR3 loop is CASSAQVSGKGEQFF. The CDR3, as DNA: TGTGCCAGCAGTGCCCAGGTCAGCGGGAAAGGTGAGCAGTTCTTC.